This T cell receptor (beta chain) was recovered during a study of T cells in Graves' hyperthyroidism and ophthalmopathy. This clonotype was found many times. Antigen unknown. With a duration under 2 months, the hyperthyroidism was newly diagnosed in patients aged 18 to 65. Cells are PBMCs isolated from over 7.5 ml of fresh blood. Whole-study findings and limits: Ophthalmopathy was told apart from stable hyperthyroidism by a 13 V-J model.

Trimming removed 4 bases from V and 6 bases from J, with 7 bases in between. Looked up from germline, CDR1 is MDHEN and CDR2 is SYDVKM. The CDR3 contains 11 residues. Amplification yielded TCR beta CDR3 regions, with RNA transcripts as the source. Primed by the HTBI set, a first-round RT-PCR was run on the TCR CDR3. Using its own MiXCR run on the multiplex PCR reads, TCRdb lists one record per CDR3 protein. Among more than 300,000 distinct CDR3 sequences listed, about 17% were seen once. The specimen was blood. J is TRBJ2-7 and V is TRBV28; D possibly matches TRBD1 or TRBD2 (5 bases each). This receptor was identified in a woman under 40 with Graves' hyperthyroidism that later progressed to Graves' ophthalmopathy. The CDR3 nucleotides are TGTGCCAGCAGTTGGGGGTTCGAGCAGTACTTC. Its translation: CASSWGFEQYF.